The 21 T cell receptor beta chains reported below all come from one sample, sequenced in a study of T cells in Graves' hyperthyroidism and ophthalmopathy. What was amplified from RNA transcripts were TCR beta CDR3 regions. First-round RT-PCR targeting the TCR CDR3 was performed with the HTBI primer set. Each CDR3 protein gets one entry after TCRdb re-called the multiplex PCR reads with MiXCR. The repertoire has approximately 300,000 distinct CDR3 sequences, approximately 15% of them found once; the top ten carry over 45%. Sequenced material: blood. Receptors originate from a woman aged 55-70 years with Graves' ophthalmopathy.

This clonotype showed up just a few times. The chain couples TRBV28 to TRBJ2-7, with D possibly being TRBD1 (5 bases). Germline V gene lookup returns CDR1 MDHEN and CDR2 SYDVKM. The CDR3 consists of 14 residues. Trimming left V 5 bases short and J 0 bases short, with 11 bases between. The CDR3 nucleotides are TGTGCCAGCAGTACAGACAGAAGCTCCTACGAGCAGTACTTC. Encoded protein: CASSTDRSSYEQYF.

This clonotype showed up many times. The chain carries TRBV29-1 and TRBJ1-1; 9 bases fit TRBD1. The germline CDR1 and CDR2 sequences are SQVTM and ANQGSEA. The V segment lost 6 bases and the J segment 3 bases; nucleotides outside the gene matches: 2. The CDR3 totals 12 residues. Written as DNA, the CDR3 is TGCAGCGTGGGACAGGGACACACTGAAGCTTTCTTT. Protein sequence: CSVGQGHTEAFF.

V usage is TRBV28 and J usage is TRBJ2-2; D is ambiguous. This CDR3 contains 14 residues. Trimming left V 4 bases short and J 0 bases short, with 6 bases between. Germline CDR1 MDHEN, CDR2 SYDVKM. CDR3 coding DNA: TGTGCCAGCAGTTGGACGGCGAACACCGGGGAGCTGTTTTTT. Translated, it gives CASSWTANTGELFF.

V usage is TRBV10-3 and J usage is TRBJ2-1; 15 nucleotides line up with TRBD2. V lost 5 bases, J lost 7 bases, and 6 bases stayed unmatched. Germline CDR1 reads ENHRY; CDR2 reads SYGVKD. This CDR3 spans 16 amino acids. CDR3 sequence reads: CAISPGGTSGRNEQFF. The CDR3 DNA reads TGTGCCATCAGTCCCGGAGGGACTAGCGGGAGGAATGAGCAGTTCTTC.

Comments on this clonotype: This may be a read error: a much more frequent sequence differs by one nucleotide. No conserved phenylalanine or tryptophan ends this CDR3, so it is likely a read error. This chain uses TRBV18 with TRBJ1-1, with TRBD1 as a possible D gene (5 bases). V was trimmed by 6 bases and J by 2 bases, leaving 10 bases between them. The CDR3 covers 13 residues. Germline CDR1 reads KGHSH; CDR2 reads LQKENI. The CDR3 bases are TGTGCCAGCTCGAAAGACAGAAACACTGAAGCTTTCCTT. Protein product: CASSKDRNTEAFL.

In its sample, this clonotype was seen many times. The chain is built from TRBV2 and TRBJ1-1, with D unclear. Germline V CDR1 and CDR2: SNHLY, FYNNEI. Trimming took 2 bases from V and 6 from J, leaving 19 bases between them. The CDR3 is made up of 16 amino acids. This chain's CDR3 is CASSERGRSFAAEAFF. The CDR3 bases are TGTGCCAGCAGTGAAAGAGGGCGGTCTTTCGCAGCTGAAGCTTTCTTT.

This clonotype has at least ten counts. The chain employs TRBV28 and TRBJ2-7; 7 nucleotides match TRBD1. This CDR3 contains 15 residues. CDR1 is MDHEN and CDR2 is SYDVKM in the germline V gene. After removal of 5 bases from V and 3 bases from J, the junction contained 10 bases not matched to a gene. Here the CDR3 reads CASSRYRGTHYEQYF. In DNA form, the CDR3 reads TGTGCCAGCAGTAGATACAGGGGAACCCACTACGAGCAGTACTTC.

This clonotype was observed a handful of times. This chain links TRBV4-2 with TRBJ2-7; D remains unclear. The germline V gene encodes CDR1 LGHNA and CDR2 YNFKEQ. The germline V and J ends were trimmed by 0 bases and 2 bases, with 8 bases remaining between them. This CDR3 contains 14 residues. The CDR3 region is CASSQDVHTYEQYF. The CDR3 DNA is TGTGCCAGCAGCCAAGATGTTCACACCTACGAGCAGTACTTC.

J is TRBJ2-7 and V is TRBV4-1, with 7 positions matching TRBD2. The CDR3 is 19 amino acids. CDR1 and CDR2 from the germline V gene are MGHRA and YSYEKL. Losses at the gene ends were 0 bases for V and 3 bases for J; bases not matched to a gene: 17. The CDR3 DNA is TGCGCCAGCAGCCAAGAAGCGACTAGCTTTGCCTCCGACATCTACGAGCAGTACTTC. As protein: CASSQEATSFASDIYEQYF.

This clonotype was counted at least ten times. The chain uses TRBV4-2 and TRBJ2-5, with 13 positions matching TRBD2. V was pared by 1 base and J by 4 bases, with 0 bases of the junction left unmatched. From germline, CDR1 is LGHNA and CDR2 YNFKEQ. The CDR3 extends over 15 amino acids. The CDR3 DNA reads TGTGCCAGCAGCCAAGGACTAGCGGGGGGAGAGACCCAGTACTTC. Encoded protein: CASSQGLAGGETQYF.

In this sample, this clonotype turned up many times. The rearrangement joins TRBV12-3 or TRBV12-4 to TRBJ1-4; D perhaps matches TRBD1 (5 bases). Trimming left V 5 bases short and J 5 bases short, with 15 bases between. This CDR3 spans 15 amino acids. The CDR3 spells CASSGPLAGNEKLFF. The CDR3 DNA sequence: TGTGCCAGCAGTGGACCGCTGGCAGGGAATGAAAAACTGTTTTTT.

This clonotype was picked up many times. The chain carries TRBV6-2 or TRBV6-3 and TRBJ2-7; the match to TRBD2 covers 9 bases. Germline V gene sequence: CDR1 MNHEY, CDR2 SVGEGT. V shed 0 bases and J 3 bases; nucleotides not matched to a gene: 6. The CDR3 length is 16 residues. This chain's CDR3 is CASSYSILAGLYEQYF. CDR3 nucleotides: TGTGCCAGCAGTTACTCGATTCTAGCGGGGCTCTACGAGCAGTACTTC.

This chain joins TRBV5-6 and TRBJ2-5; tentatively, D is TRBD1 (5 bases). The germline gives CDR1 SGHDT, CDR2 YYEEEE. The CDR3 is 16 residues long. V lost 6 bases to trimming and J lost 7 bases, with 25 bases between them. DNA of the CDR3: TGTGCCAGCACCCCCTCTGGGCAGGGAAGCCCTTGGACCCAGTACTTC. Amino acids: CASTPSGQGSPWTQYF. Full variable domain (outside the CDR3, taken from reference TRBV5-6 and TRBJ2-5): DAGVTQSPTHLIKTRGQQVTLRCSPKSGHDTVSWYQQALGQGPQFIFQYYEEEERQRGNFPDRFSGHQFPNYSSELNVNALLLGDSALYLCASTPSGQGSPWTQYFGPGTRLLVL.

The chain uses TRBV9 and TRBJ2-1; D gene unclear. V lost 0 bases to trimming and J lost 3 bases, with 13 bases between them. Per germline, CDR1 SGDLS and CDR2 YYNGEE. The length of the CDR3 is 16 residues. CDR3 sequence (DNA): TGTGCCAGCAGCGTAGAGAGAGGTTTTCGCTACAATGAGCAGTTCTTC. Residues: CASSVERGFRYNEQFF.

This clonotype was seen many times. The chain recombines TRBV27 with TRBJ2-1, with D perhaps TRBD1 or TRBD2 (5 bases each). The CDR3 is 15 residues long. The germline V and J ends were trimmed by 4 bases and 3 bases, with 13 bases remaining between them. Germline V lookup: CDR1 MNHEY, CDR2 SMNVEV (reference sequence). DNA of the CDR3: TGTGCCAGCAGTTACCGGGACGTAGGCTACAATGAGCAGTTCTTC. It translates to CASSYRDVGYNEQFF.

In its sample, this clonotype was seen many times. The chain combines TRBV29-1 with TRBJ1-1; TRBD1 is a possible D gene (6 bases). The CDR3 is 13 amino acids. The germline V gene encodes CDR1 SQVTM and CDR2 ANQGSEA. V shed 6 bases and J shed 3 bases, with 14 bases lying between them. For the CDR3, the DNA is TGCAGCGTCAGGGGAATCGGAGACACTGAAGCTTTCTTT. Translation gives CSVRGIGDTEAFF.

A word on this clonotype: Since a much larger clone is just one base distant, this may be a read error. This rearrangement joins TRBV9 to TRBJ1-4; 7 bases map to TRBD1. The germline V gene encodes CDR1 SGDLS and CDR2 YYNGEE. V was pared by 0 bases and J by 8 bases, with 7 bases of the junction left unmatched. This CDR3 is built from 15 residues. The CDR3 DNA follows: TGTGCCAGCAGCGTAGCGACAGGGAAGGACGAAAAACTGTTTTTT. Translating it yields CASSVATGKDEKLFF.

V is TRBV20-1 and J is TRBJ2-7, with D perhaps matching TRBD1 (8 bases). This CDR3 has 18 amino acids. Germline CDR1 DFQATT, CDR2 SNEGSKA (reference sequence). The germline V and J ends were trimmed by 2 bases and 2 bases, with 25 bases remaining between them. CDR3 sequence: CSARTLTDREGFAYEQYF. CDR3 sequence (DNA): TGCAGTGCTAGAACACTGACGGACAGGGAGGGATTTGCCTACGAGCAGTACTTC.

This clonotype has ten or more counts. This chain connects TRBV7-9 to TRBJ2-7; D might be TRBD1 (6 bases). Germline-derived CDR1 and CDR2 are SEHNR and FQNEAQ (reference sequence). This CDR3 contains 15 residues. V lost 5 bases, J lost 1 base, and 15 bases lay in between. The CDR3, as DNA: TGTGCCAGCAGCCCCGGACAGATTATTTCCTACGAGCAGTACTTC. It is translated as CASSPGQIISYEQYF.

This clonotype has just a few counts. The chain carries TRBV20-1 and TRBJ2-5, with no clear D. Germline V lookup: CDR1 DFQATT, CDR2 SNEGSKA (reference sequence). V lost 4 bases and J 5 bases, leaving 14 bases between the germline ends. The CDR3 is 13 residues long. Here the CDR3 reads CSANPLARETQYF. DNA for the CDR3: TGCAGTGCTAACCCCCTGGCGCGGGAGACCCAGTACTTC.

This clonotype was picked up many times. This CDR3 is CASSLNRAYEQYF. The CDR3 DNA follows: TGTGCCAGCAGTTTGAACAGGGCCTACGAGCAGTACTTC. The V and J genes are TRBV27 and TRBJ2-7, with D tentatively TRBD1 (6 bases). This CDR3 is built from 13 residues. Looked up from germline, CDR1 is MNHEY and CDR2 is SMNVEV (reference sequence). The V end lost 3 bases, the J end lost 2 bases, and 8 bases lay between the germline ends.